Below, 27 T cell receptor beta chains from the same sample are listed, as sequenced in a study of vaccination effects on CD4 cells after COVID-19. Their specific antigens are unknown. The authors isolated CD4+ T cells after more than eight days of culture. Data came from immunoSEQ multiplex PCR; TCRdb stores just in-frame clones and leaves some out. The data show under 40,000 clones, about 80% seen once. The sample was CD4+ T cells from PBMCs cultured without peptide, taken before COVID-19 vaccination. The receptors derive from a human donor who received a COVID-19 vaccine.

The rearrangement uses TRBV7-9 and TRBJ2-5, with D tentatively TRBD2 (6 bases). The germline V gene encodes CDR1 SEHNR and CDR2 FQNEAQ (reference sequence). The CDR3 is 17 residues long. Trimming cost V 5 bases and J 2 bases, with 21 bases left between them. The DNA of the CDR3 is TGTGCCAGCAGCCCTTTTGTCGGTAGCGGTATTCAAGAGACCCAGTACTTC. This sequence encodes CASSPFVGSGIQETQYF.

This chain joins TRBV19 and TRBJ2-5, with D perhaps TRBD1 or TRBD2 (7 bases each). Trimming left V 1 base short and J 5 bases short, with 17 bases between. Germline-derived CDR1 and CDR2 are LNHDA and SQIVND (reference sequence). CDR3 length: 16 residues. This chain's CDR3 is CASSIGGGGGGETQYF. The DNA of the CDR3 is TGTGCCAGTAGTATAGGGGGAGGGGGCGGCGGGGAGACCCAGTACTTC.

This chain joins TRBV28 and TRBJ2-7; 10 bases map to TRBD1. CDR1 MDHEN and CDR2 SYDVKM come from the germline V gene. V dropped 7 bases and J dropped 6; count of bases not matched to a gene: 9. The CDR3 spans 14 residues. CDR3 loop: CASTEAGTGVEQYV. DNA for the CDR3: TGTGCCAGCACCGAAGCCGGGACAGGGGTCGAGCAGTACGTC.

The V and J genes are TRBV18 and TRBJ1-1; D is possibly TRBD1 (6 bases). Trimming left V 3 bases short and J 0 bases short, with 8 bases between. This CDR3 region has 14 residues. The germline gives CDR1 KGHSH, CDR2 LQKENI. As DNA, the CDR3 is TGTGCCAGCTCACCTAAGGGGGTGAACACTGAAGCTTTCTTT. Translation: CASSPKGVNTEAFF.

This rearrangement joins TRBV24-1 to TRBJ2-1; no reliable D call. The CDR3 runs to 11 residues. The germline V gene encodes CDR1 KGHDR and CDR2 SFDVKD. Deletions cut 9 bases from V and 9 bases from J, with 11 bases between. The CDR3 sequence: CATRAMGEQFF. The CDR3 DNA reads as TGTGCCACCCGTGCGATGGGTGAGCAGTTCTTC.

This chain links TRBV7-2 with TRBJ2-2; D may be TRBD2 (6 bases). Germline V gives CDR1 SGHTA, CDR2 FQGNSA. CDR3 size: 14 residues. V was trimmed by 7 bases and J by 7 bases, leaving 16 bases between them. In DNA, the CDR3 is TGTGCCAGCACGGGAAGCGGGTTGGGCGGGGAGCTGTTTTTT. This gives the protein CASTGSGLGGELFF.

Only one count was recorded for this clone. V gene TRBV11-3 combines with J gene TRBJ2-2; D gene uncertain. Germline CDR1 SGHNT, CDR2 YENEEA. The CDR3 consists of 19 residues. V was trimmed by 1 base and J by 0 bases, leaving 18 bases between them. The CDR3 here is CASSLGSFMRHTNTGELFF. Written as DNA, the CDR3 is TGTGCCAGCAGCTTAGGATCCTTTATGCGACATACGAACACCGGGGAGCTGTTTTTT. Looking up the rest from reference TRBV11-3 and TRBJ2-2 gives the full variable domain: EAGVVQSPRYKIIEKKQPVAFWCNPISGHNTLYWYLQNLGQGPELLIRYENEEAVDDSQLPKDRFSAERLKGVDSTLKIQPAELGDSAVYLCASSLGSFMRHTNTGELFFGEGSRLTVL.

The chain carries TRBV12-3 or TRBV12-4 and TRBJ1-6; D unclear. Trimming took off 10 bases at V and 11 bases at J, with 18 bases between the two ends. This CDR3 has 13 residues. This CDR3 reads CATAPLGFTPLHF. DNA of the CDR3: TGTGCCACCGCCCCCCTAGGTTTTACACCCCTCCACTTT.

The gene calls are TRBV5-4 and TRBJ2-1; TRBD2 aligns across 9 bases. V lost 0 bases, J lost 6 bases, and 10 bases stayed unmatched. Germline V CDR1 and CDR2: SGHNT, YYREEE (reference sequence). The CDR3 runs 17 residues. CDR3 amino acids: CASSLALLRGGVNEQFF. In DNA form, the CDR3 reads TGTGCCAGCAGCTTGGCCCTATTGCGGGGGGGGGTCAATGAGCAGTTCTTC.

This chain links TRBV10-1 with TRBJ2-7; D remains ambiguous. In germline, CDR1 is WNHNN, CDR2 SYGVQD (reference sequence). Trimming stripped 0 bases from V and 0 bases from J, with 12 bases between. The CDR3 runs to 16 residues. The CDR3 loop is CASSESWLQTSYEQYV. Here the CDR3 DNA reads TGCGCCAGCAGTGAGTCCTGGTTACAGACCTCCTACGAGCAGTACGTC.

The chain recombines TRBV20-1 with TRBJ1-2, with a possible D match to TRBD1 (6 bases). The germline CDR1 and CDR2 sequences are DFQATT and SNEGSKA (reference sequence). The CDR3 contains 11 residues. V shed 6 bases and J shed 8 bases, with 13 bases lying between them. The CDR3 protein is CSAGPGVGYTF. The CDR3 coding sequence is TGCAGTGCGGGCCCAGGGGTCGGCTACACCTTC.

V gene TRBV14 combines with J gene TRBJ2-7; 7 nucleotides agree with TRBD1. Germline values: CDR1 SGHDN, CDR2 FVKESK. V trimming: 1 base; J trimming: 4 bases; junction bases outside the gene matches: 7. The CDR3 consists of 15 residues. DNA for the CDR3: TGTGCCAGCAGCCAAGTAGACGACAGGGCTTACGAGCAGTACGTC. This translates into CASSQVDDRAYEQYV.

The rearrangement joins TRBV5-1 to TRBJ2-3; 16 bases agree with TRBD2. The length of the CDR3 is 16 residues. Trimming removed 5 bases from V and 6 bases from J; junction bases left unmatched: 6. CDR1 is SGHRS, CDR2 YFSETQ, per germline. CDR3 residues: CASREGTSGGADTQYF. The CDR3 DNA is TGCGCCAGCAGGGAAGGGACTAGCGGGGGGGCGGATACGCAGTATTTT. The full variable domain, with the rest looked up from reference TRBV5-1 and TRBJ2-3, is KAGVTQTPRYLIKTRGQQVTLSCSPISGHRSVSWYQQTPGQGLQFLFEYFSETQRNKGNFPGRFSGRQFSNSRSEMNVSTLELGDSALYLCASREGTSGGADTQYFGPGTRLTVL.

The rearrangement uses TRBV2 and TRBJ2-3; TRBD1 aligns across 7 bases. Germline loops: CDR1 SNHLY, CDR2 FYNNEI. The CDR3 contains 15 residues. J lost 1 base, V lost 0 bases, and 1 base had no gene match. The CDR3 DNA follows: TGTGCCAGCAGTGAAGCCGACAGGGGCACAGATACGCAGTATTTT. It specifies CASSEADRGTDTQYF.

The V and J genes are TRBV5-1 and TRBJ2-5; the D gene is possibly TRBD2 (7 bases). The germline V gene encodes CDR1 SGHRS and CDR2 YFSETQ. The CDR3 totals 15 residues. V shed 0 bases and J shed 2 bases, with 11 bases lying between them. The CDR3 loop is CASSLVGGAQETQYF. The DNA for the CDR3 is TGCGCCAGCAGCTTGGTAGGGGGGGCACAAGAGACCCAGTACTTC.

The chain joins TRBV29-1 to TRBJ2-7, with 9 bases aligning to TRBD1. The V and J ends lost 6 bases and 6 bases, in that order; junction bases with no gene match: 6. This CDR3 contains 12 residues. Per the germline V gene, CDR1 is SQVTM and CDR2 is ANQGSEA. The CDR3 DNA follows: TGCAGCGTCCTGGCGGGACAGGGCGAGCAGTACGTC. Amino acid sequence: CSVLAGQGEQYV.

The J gene is TRBJ2-3, the V gene TRBV5-1; D gene uncertain. The CDR3 has 15 residues. Germline V gives CDR1 SGHRS, CDR2 YFSETQ. V lost 0 bases and J 0 bases, leaving 8 bases between the germline ends. The CDR3 nucleotides read TGCGCCAGCAGCTTGGACCCAGGAAGCACAGATACGCAGTATTTT. Translation gives CASSLDPGSTDTQYF.

This rearrangement joins TRBV18 to TRBJ1-4; no firm D call. The germline gives CDR1 KGHSH, CDR2 LQKENI. V was clipped by 4 bases and J by 11 bases, with 11 bases between them. The CDR3 is 12 amino acids. CDR3 bases: TGTGCCAGCTCACGAGCGACGGAGAAACTGTTTTTT. It encodes CASSRATEKLFF.

CDR3 loop: CASSRPGLGGPDTQYF. The CDR3 nucleotides read TGTGCCAGCAGTCGACCGGGACTAGGGGGTCCAGATACGCAGTATTTT. The rearrangement links TRBV6-6 to TRBJ2-3; 8 bases match TRBD2. The germline V gene encodes CDR1 MNHNY and CDR2 SVGAGI (reference sequence). The CDR3 is 16 residues long. V lost 5 bases to trimming and J lost 4 bases; unmatched junction nucleotides: 11.

V gene TRBV7-3 combines with J gene TRBJ2-5; 7 bases map to TRBD1. CDR3 size: 15 residues. Germline CDR1 SGHTA, CDR2 FQGTGA. The V gene end was trimmed by 1 base and the J gene end by 5 bases; junction bases not matched to a gene: 7. The CDR3 spells CASSLNKGAGETQYF. CDR3 nucleotides: TGTGCCAGCAGCTTAAACAAGGGGGCAGGGGAGACCCAGTACTTC.

The chain uses TRBV7-3 and TRBJ2-3; 11 bases are a match to TRBD2. Germline V gives CDR1 SGHTA, CDR2 FQGTGA. This CDR3 has 17 amino acids. Trimming removed 1 base from V and 2 bases from J; junction bases left unmatched: 5. The DNA of the CDR3 is TGTGCCAGCAGCTTAAGCAATAGCGGGAGGGCCACAGATACGCAGTATTTT. It is translated as CASSLSNSGRATDTQYF.

The chain is built from TRBV5-1 and TRBJ1-4, with a weak D call TRBD1 (5 bases). V was cut by 3 bases and J by 7 bases, with 16 bases left in between. Germline loops: CDR1 SGHRS, CDR2 YFSETQ. The CDR3 is 15 residues long. This chain's CDR3 is CASSWGGAGSEKLFF. CDR3 bases: TGCGCCAGCAGCTGGGGTGGGGCAGGGAGTGAAAAACTGTTTTTT.

The chain has TRBV24-1 and TRBJ2-1; D gene ambiguous. The germline V and J ends were trimmed by 1 base and 0 bases, with 9 bases remaining between them. This CDR3 spans 16 amino acids. Germline CDR1 is KGHDR and CDR2 is SFDVKD. The CDR3 DNA sequence: TGTGCCACCAGTGATTTCTCAGAGTCCTCCTACAATGAGCAGTTCTTC. Protein: CATSDFSESSYNEQFF.

This chain uses TRBV19 with TRBJ2-5, with D perhaps given as TRBD1 or TRBD2 (5 bases each). The CDR3 is made up of 17 amino acids. V lost 7 bases and J 0 bases, leaving 21 bases between the germline ends. Germline loops: CDR1 LNHDA, CDR2 SQIVND (reference sequence). CDR3: CASTPRGAGRYQETQYF. For the CDR3, the DNA is TGTGCCAGTACCCCCCGAGGGGCAGGACGGTACCAAGAGACCCAGTACTTC.

CDR3 region: CASSFGTAGEETQYF. The CDR3 coding sequence is TGTGCCAGCAGTTTTGGGACAGCCGGTGAAGAGACCCAGTACTTC. The V gene is TRBV27, the J gene TRBJ2-5; 7 bases match TRBD1. From germline, CDR1 is MNHEY and CDR2 SMNVEV (reference sequence). The V and J ends lost 3 bases and 3 bases, in that order; junction bases with no gene match: 7. CDR3 length equals 15 residues.

This clone was seen only a few times. The J gene is TRBJ1-1, the V gene TRBV7-9; D is undetermined. The germline V gene has CDR1 SEHNR and CDR2 FQNEAQ (reference sequence). Between the trimmed V and J ends, which lost 5 bases and 4 bases, there was a span of 11 bases. The CDR3 has 13 amino acids. DNA for the CDR3: TGTGCCAGCAGCGCGAGTGGGAGCACTGAAGCTTTCTTT. Residues: CASSASGSTEAFF. Drawing the rest from reference TRBV7-9 and TRBJ1-1, the complete variable domain is DTGVSQNPRHKITKRGQNVTFRCDPISEHNRLYWYRQTLGQGPEFLTYFQNEAQLEKSRLLSDRFSAERPKGSFSTLEIQRTEQGDSAMYLCASSASGSTEAFFGQGTRLTVV.

DNA for the CDR3: TGTGCCAGTAGTATTTGGAATTCACCCCTCCACTTT. Protein: CASSIWNSPLHF. V and J are TRBV19 and TRBJ1-6; no firm D call. The germline V and J ends were trimmed by 3 bases and 7 bases, with 4 bases remaining between them. CDR1 and CDR2 (germline): LNHDA, SQIVND (reference sequence). CDR3 length: 12 amino acids.